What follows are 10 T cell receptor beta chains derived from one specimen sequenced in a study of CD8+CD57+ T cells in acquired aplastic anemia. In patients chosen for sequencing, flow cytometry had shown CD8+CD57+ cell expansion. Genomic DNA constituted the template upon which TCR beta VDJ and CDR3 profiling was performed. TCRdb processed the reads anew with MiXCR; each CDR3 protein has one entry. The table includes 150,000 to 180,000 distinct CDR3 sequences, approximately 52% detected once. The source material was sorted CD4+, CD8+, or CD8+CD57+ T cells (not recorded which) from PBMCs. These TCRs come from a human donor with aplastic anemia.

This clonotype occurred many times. The CDR3 protein is CASSQAGTGGDGYTF. The CDR3 coding sequence is TGTGCCAGCAGCCAAGCAGGGACAGGGGGGGATGGCTACACCTTC. The V call is TRBV4-2, the J call TRBJ1-2; 11 bases agree with TRBD1. Unmatched junction bases numbered 4, after V lost 1 base and J lost 6 bases. CDR1 LGHNA and CDR2 YNFKEQ come from the germline V gene. The CDR3 is made up of 15 amino acids.

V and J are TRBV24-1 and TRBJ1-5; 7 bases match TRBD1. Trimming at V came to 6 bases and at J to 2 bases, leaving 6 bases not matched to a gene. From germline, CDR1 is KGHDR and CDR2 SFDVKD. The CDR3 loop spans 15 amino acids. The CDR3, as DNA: TGTGCCACCAGTCCTACAGGGGAGGGCAATCAGCCCCAGCATTTT. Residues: CATSPTGEGNQPQHF.

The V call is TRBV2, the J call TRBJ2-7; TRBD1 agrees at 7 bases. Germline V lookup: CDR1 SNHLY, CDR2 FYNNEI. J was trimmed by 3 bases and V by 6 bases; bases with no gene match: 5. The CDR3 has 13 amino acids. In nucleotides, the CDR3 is TGTGCCAGCAGCGGACAGGCACTCTACGAGCAGTACTTC. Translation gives CASSGQALYEQYF.

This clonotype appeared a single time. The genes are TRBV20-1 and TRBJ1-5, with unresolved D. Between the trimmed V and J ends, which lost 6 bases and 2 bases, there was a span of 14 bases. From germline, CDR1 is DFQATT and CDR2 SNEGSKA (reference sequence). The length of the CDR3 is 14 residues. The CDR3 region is CSAPYWRGNQPQHF. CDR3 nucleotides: TGCAGTGCACCCTATTGGAGGGGCAATCAGCCCCAGCATTTT.

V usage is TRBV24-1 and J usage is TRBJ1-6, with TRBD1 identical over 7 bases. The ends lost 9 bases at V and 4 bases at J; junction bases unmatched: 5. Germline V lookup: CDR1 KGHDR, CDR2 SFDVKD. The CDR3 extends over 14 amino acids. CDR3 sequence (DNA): TGTGCCACCTACGAGGGACAGTATAATTCACCCCTCCACTTT. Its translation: CATYEGQYNSPLHF.

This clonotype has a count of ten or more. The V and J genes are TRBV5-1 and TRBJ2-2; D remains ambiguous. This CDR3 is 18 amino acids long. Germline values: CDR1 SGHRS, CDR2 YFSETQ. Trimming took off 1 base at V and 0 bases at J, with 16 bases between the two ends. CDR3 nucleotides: TGCGCCAGCAGCTTGACCCCTGACCGTTACGCGAACACCGGGGAGCTGTTTTTT. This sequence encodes CASSLTPDRYANTGELFF. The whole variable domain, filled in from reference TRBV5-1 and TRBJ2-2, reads KAGVTQTPRYLIKTRGQQVTLSCSPISGHRSVSWYQQTPGQGLQFLFEYFSETQRNKGNFPGRFSGRQFSNSRSEMNVSTLELGDSALYLCASSLTPDRYANTGELFFGEGSRLTVL.

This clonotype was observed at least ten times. In DNA form, the CDR3 reads TGTGCCAGCAGCTACAGGGGGGATCCCACAGATACGCAGTATTTT. This gives the protein CASSYRGDPTDTQYF. The V and J genes are TRBV7-3 and TRBJ2-3; 8 bases are shared with TRBD1. The J segment lost 2 bases and the V segment lost 4 bases, leaving 5 bases of the junction unmatched. Germline CDR1 SGHTA, CDR2 FQGTGA. CDR3 size: 15 residues.

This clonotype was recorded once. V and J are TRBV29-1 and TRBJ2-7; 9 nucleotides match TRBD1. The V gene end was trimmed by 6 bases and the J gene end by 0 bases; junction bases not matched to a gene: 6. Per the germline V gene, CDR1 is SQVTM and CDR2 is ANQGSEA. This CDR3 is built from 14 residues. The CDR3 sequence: CSVSGTGSSYEQYF. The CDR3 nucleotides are TGCAGCGTCTCCGGGACAGGGAGCTCCTACGAGCAGTACTTC.

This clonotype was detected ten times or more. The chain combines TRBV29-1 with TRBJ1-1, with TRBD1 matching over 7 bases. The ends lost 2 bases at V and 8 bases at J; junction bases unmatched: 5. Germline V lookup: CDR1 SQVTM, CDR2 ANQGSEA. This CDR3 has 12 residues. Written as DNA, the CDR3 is TGCAGCGTTGAACCCGGACAGGTCGAAGCTTTCTTT. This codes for CSVEPGQVEAFF.

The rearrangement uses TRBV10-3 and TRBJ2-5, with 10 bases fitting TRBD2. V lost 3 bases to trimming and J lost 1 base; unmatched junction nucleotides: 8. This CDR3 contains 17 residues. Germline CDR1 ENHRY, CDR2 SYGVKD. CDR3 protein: CAISDLSGGGPQETQYF. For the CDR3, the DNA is TGTGCCATCAGTGACCTCAGCGGGGGGGGCCCCCAAGAGACCCAGTACTTC.